Described below is a single T cell receptor beta chain sequence and its context. These data belong to a study of identical twins. TCRdb reprocessed the 5' RACE reads with MiXCR, giving one entry per CDR3 protein. The sample lists 450,000 to 600,000 distinct CDR3 sequences, approximately 20% occurring once. The length of the CDR3 is 15 residues. V lost 5 bases, J lost 2 bases, and 16 bases lay in between. From germline, CDR1 is SGHVS and CDR2 FQNEAQ. These same data were also listed under a study on yellow fever vaccine responses in identical twins.

Input material: CD4+ T cells sorted from blood. The sequence was collected from a woman under 30 in good health. This chain joins TRBV7-8 and TRBJ2-7, with D possibly being TRBD1 (6 bases). CDR3 amino acids: CASSDQTGNPYEQYF. Here the CDR3 DNA reads TGTGCCAGCAGCGACCAGACAGGCAATCCCTACGAGCAGTACTTC.